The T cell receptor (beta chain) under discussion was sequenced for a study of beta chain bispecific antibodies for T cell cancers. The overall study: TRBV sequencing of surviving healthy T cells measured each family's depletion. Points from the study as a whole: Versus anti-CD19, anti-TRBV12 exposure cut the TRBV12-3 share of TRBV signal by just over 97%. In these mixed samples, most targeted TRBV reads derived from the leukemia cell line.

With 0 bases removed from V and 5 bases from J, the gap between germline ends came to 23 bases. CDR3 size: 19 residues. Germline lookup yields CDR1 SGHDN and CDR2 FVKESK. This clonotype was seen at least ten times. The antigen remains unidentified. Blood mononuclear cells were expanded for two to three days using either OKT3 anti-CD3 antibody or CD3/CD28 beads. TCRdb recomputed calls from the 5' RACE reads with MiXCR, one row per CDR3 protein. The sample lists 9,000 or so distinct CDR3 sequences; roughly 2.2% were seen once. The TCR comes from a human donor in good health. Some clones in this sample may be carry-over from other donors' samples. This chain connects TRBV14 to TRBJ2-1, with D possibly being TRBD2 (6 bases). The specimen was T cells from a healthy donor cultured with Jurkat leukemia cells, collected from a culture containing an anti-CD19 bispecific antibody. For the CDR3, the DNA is TGTGCCAGCAGCCAAGATCCACCCGGGTCCGTTGGACTAAACAATGAGCAGTTCTTC. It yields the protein CASSQDPPGSVGLNNEQFF.